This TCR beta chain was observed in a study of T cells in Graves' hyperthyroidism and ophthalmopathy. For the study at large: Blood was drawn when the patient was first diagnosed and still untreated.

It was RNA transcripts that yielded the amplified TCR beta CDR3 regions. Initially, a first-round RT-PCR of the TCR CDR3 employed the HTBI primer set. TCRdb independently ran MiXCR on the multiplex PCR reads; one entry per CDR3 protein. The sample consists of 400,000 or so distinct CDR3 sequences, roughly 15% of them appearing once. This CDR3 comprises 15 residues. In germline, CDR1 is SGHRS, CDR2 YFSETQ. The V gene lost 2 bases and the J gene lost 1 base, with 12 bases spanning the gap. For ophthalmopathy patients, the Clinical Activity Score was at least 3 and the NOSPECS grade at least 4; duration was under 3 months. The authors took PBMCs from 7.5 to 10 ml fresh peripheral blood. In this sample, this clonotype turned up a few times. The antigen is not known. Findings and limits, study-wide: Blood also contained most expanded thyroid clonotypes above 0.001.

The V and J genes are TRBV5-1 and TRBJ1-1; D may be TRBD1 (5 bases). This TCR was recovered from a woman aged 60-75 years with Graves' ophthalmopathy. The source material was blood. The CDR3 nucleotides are TGCGCCAGCAGCTTACAGACAGTGGGGAACACTGAAGCTTTCTTT. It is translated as CASSLQTVGNTEAFF.